This T cell receptor (beta chain) was obtained from a study of T cells in Graves' hyperthyroidism and ophthalmopathy. Of note for this clonotype: Its matching antigen is unknown.

Study findings and constraints: The majority of expanded thyroid clonotypes above 0.001 also appeared in blood.

Amplification of TCR beta CDR3 regions was performed using RNA transcripts as template. Carried out on the TCR CDR3, a first-round RT-PCR used the HTBI primer set. TCRdb ran MiXCR on the multiplex PCR reads and lists one entry per CDR3 protein. The sample has nearly 250,000 distinct CDR3 sequences, 24% seen once. The CDR3 consists of 14 residues. The germline V gene encodes CDR1 MNHNS and CDR2 SASEGT. J gave up 2 bases and V 6 bases, and 6 bases lay outside the gene matches. This sequence originates from a woman aged 40 to 50 with Graves' ophthalmopathy. The V call is TRBV6-1, the J call TRBJ2-7; 8 positions agree with TRBD2. Sequencing was carried out using blood. The CDR3 DNA follows: TGTGCCAGCAGGTGGGGACTAGGTCCCTACGAGCAGTACTTC. This gives the protein CASRWGLGPYEQYF.